This T cell receptor beta chain was captured by sequencing in a study of T cells in Graves' hyperthyroidism and ophthalmopathy. Regarding the study as a whole: Blood also contained most expanded thyroid clonotypes above 0.001.

This clonotype appeared many times. Its antigen is currently unknown. The investigators amplified TCR beta CDR3 regions from RNA transcripts. When the TCR CDR3 underwent first-round RT-PCR, the HTBI primer set was used. A single record per CDR3 protein comes from TCRdb applying MiXCR to the multiplex PCR reads. The sample comprises more than 450,000 distinct CDR3 sequences, about 20% of which are singletons, and 47% rests with the top ten. Material: blood. The source is a man in his forties with Graves' ophthalmopathy.

CDR3 protein: CASTGTGSNEQFF. The CDR3 DNA reads TGTGCCAGCACCGGGACAGGGTCCAATGAGCAGTTCTTC. The genes are TRBV2 and TRBJ2-1; 9 bases map to TRBD1. Germline V gene data show CDR1 as SNHLY and CDR2 as FYNNEI. The CDR3 consists of 13 residues. The V and J ends lost 7 bases and 6 bases, in that order; junction bases with no gene match: 4.